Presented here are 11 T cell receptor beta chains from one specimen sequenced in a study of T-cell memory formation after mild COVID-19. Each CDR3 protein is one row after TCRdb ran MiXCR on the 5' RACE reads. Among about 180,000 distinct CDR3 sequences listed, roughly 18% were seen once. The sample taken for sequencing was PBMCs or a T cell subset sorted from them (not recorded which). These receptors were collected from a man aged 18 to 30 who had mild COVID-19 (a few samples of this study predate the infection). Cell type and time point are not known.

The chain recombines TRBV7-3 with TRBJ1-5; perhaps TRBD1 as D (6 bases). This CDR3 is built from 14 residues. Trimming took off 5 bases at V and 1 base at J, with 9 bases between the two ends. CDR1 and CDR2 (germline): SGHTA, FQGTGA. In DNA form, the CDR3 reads TGTGCCAGCAGCCCAGGGGAGAGCAATCAGCCCCAGCATTTT. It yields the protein CASSPGESNQPQHF.

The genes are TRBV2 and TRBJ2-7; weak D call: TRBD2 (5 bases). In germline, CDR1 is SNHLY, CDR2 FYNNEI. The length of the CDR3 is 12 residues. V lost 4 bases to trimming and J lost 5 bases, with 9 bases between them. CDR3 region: CASSGSGDEQYV. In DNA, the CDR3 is TGTGCCAGCAGTGGCTCCGGGGACGAGCAGTACGTC.

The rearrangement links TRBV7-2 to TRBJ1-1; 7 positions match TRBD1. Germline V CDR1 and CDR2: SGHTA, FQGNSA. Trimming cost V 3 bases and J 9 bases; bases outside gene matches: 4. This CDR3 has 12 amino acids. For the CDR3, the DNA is TGTGCCAGCAGCTTGACACAGGGGAAAGCTTTCTTT. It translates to CASSLTQGKAFF.

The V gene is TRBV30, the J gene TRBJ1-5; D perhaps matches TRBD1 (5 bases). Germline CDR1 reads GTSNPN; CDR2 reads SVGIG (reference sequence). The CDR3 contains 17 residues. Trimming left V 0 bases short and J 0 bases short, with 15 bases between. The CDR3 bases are TGTGCCTGGAGTGTGAGGGGTGGGGGGAATAGCAATCAGCCCCAGCATTTT. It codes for CAWSVRGGGNSNQPQHF. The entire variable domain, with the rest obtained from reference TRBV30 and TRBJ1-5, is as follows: SQTIHQWPATLVQPVGSPLSLECTVEGTSNPNLYWYRQAAGRGLQLLFYSVGIGQISSEVPQNLSASRPQDRQFILSSKKLLLSDSGFYLCAWSVRGGGNSNQPQHFGDGTRLSIL.

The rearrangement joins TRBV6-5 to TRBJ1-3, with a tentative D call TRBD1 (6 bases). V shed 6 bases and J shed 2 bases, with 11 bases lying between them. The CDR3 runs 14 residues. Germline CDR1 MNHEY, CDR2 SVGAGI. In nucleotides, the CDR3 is TGTGCCAGCAGCCCCGAGGGGGCTGGAAACACCATATATTTT. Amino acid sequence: CASSPEGAGNTIYF.

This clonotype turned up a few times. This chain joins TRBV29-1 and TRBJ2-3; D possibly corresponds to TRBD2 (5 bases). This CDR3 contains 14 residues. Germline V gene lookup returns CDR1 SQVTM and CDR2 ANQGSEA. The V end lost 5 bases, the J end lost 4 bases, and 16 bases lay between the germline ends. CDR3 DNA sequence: TGCAGCGTTTCCTCACGGGGAAAGGCAGATACGCAGTATTTT. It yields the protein CSVSSRGKADTQYF.

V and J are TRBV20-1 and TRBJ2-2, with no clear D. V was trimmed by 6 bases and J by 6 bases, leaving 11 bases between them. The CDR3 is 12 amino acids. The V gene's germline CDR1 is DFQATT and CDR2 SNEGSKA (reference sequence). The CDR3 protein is CSAREQAGELFF. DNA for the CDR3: TGCAGTGCCCGCGAACAAGCCGGGGAGCTGTTTTTT.

The CDR3 is CASSIQGGPDTQYF. DNA of the CDR3: TGTGCCAGTAGTATACAGGGAGGGCCAGATACGCAGTATTTT. V and J are TRBV19 and TRBJ2-3, with 7 nucleotides matching TRBD2. CDR3 length: 14 amino acids. Germline CDR1 reads LNHDA; CDR2 reads SQIVND (reference sequence). V shed 2 bases and J 4 bases; nucleotides not matched to a gene: 3.

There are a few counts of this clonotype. CDR3 region: CASSSLAGLTDTQYF. CDR3 nucleotides: TGTGCCAGCAGCTCGCTAGCGGGCCTCACAGATACGCAGTATTTT. The genes are TRBV7-2 and TRBJ2-3, with 8 nucleotides matching TRBD2. CDR3 size: 15 residues. V was clipped by 4 bases and J by 2 bases; unmatched bases: 5. Germline V gene sequence: CDR1 SGHTA, CDR2 FQGNSA.

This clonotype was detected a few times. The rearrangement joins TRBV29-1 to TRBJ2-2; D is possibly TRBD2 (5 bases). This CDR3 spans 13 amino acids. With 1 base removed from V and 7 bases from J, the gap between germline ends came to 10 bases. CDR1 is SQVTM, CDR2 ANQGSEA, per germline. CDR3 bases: TGCAGCGTTGAAGGGTACCGGGGCGGGGAGCTGTTTTTT. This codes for CSVEGYRGGELFF.

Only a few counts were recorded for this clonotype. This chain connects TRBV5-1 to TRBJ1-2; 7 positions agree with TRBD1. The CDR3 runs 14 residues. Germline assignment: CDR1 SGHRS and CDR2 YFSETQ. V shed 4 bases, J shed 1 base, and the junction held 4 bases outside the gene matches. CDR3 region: CASSRTGINYGYTF. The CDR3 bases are TGCGCCAGCAGCAGGACAGGTATTAACTATGGCTACACCTTC. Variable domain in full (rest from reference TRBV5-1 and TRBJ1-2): KAGVTQTPRYLIKTRGQQVTLSCSPISGHRSVSWYQQTPGQGLQFLFEYFSETQRNKGNFPGRFSGRQFSNSRSEMNVSTLELGDSALYLCASSRTGINYGYTFGSGTRLTVV.